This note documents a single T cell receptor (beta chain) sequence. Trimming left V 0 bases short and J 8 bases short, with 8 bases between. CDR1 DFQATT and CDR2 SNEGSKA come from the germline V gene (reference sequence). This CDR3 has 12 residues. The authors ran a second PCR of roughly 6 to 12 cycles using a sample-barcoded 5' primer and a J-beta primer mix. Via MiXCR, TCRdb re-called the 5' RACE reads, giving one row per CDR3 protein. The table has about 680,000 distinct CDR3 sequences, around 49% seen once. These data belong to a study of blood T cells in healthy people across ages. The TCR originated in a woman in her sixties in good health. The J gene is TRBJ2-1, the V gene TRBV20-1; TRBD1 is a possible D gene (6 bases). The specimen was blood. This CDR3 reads CSARDPGDEQFF. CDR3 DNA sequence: TGCAGTGCTAGAGACCCAGGGGATGAGCAGTTCTTC.